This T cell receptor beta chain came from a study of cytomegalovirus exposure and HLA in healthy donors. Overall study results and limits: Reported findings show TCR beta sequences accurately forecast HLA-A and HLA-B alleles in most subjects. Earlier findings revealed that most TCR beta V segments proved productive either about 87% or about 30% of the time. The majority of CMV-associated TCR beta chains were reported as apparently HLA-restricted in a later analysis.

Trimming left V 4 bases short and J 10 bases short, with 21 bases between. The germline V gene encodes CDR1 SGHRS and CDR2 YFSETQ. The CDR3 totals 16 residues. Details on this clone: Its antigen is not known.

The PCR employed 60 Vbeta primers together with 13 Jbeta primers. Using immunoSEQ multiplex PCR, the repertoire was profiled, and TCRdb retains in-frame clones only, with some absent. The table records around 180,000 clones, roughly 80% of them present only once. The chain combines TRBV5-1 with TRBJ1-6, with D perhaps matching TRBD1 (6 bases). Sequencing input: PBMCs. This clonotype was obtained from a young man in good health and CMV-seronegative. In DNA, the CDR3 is TGCGCCAGCAGCCCGGGCGGGGGCCTATATGGGTCACCCCTCCACTTT. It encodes CASSPGGGLYGSPLHF. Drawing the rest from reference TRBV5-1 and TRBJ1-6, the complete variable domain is KAGVTQTPRYLIKTRGQQVTLSCSPISGHRSVSWYQQTPGQGLQFLFEYFSETQRNKGNFPGRFSGRQFSNSRSEMNVSTLELGDSALYLCASSPGGGLYGSPLHFGNGTRLTVT.